This TCR beta chain was observed in a study of cytomegalovirus exposure and HLA in healthy donors. The CDR3 has 13 residues. From germline, CDR1 is SGHTA and CDR2 FQGTGA. V lost 4 bases and J lost 4, with 8 bases in between. Use of 60 Vbeta and 13 Jbeta primers characterized the PCR. The protocol was immunoSEQ multiplex PCR, while the TCRdb copy is restricted to in-frame clones and leaves out a portion. Here the sample spans about 140,000 clones, 70% to 90% being singletons. This receptor was taken from a woman aged 40 to 49 in good health and CMV-seropositive. The sequencing input was PBMCs. The chain recombines TRBV7-3 with TRBJ2-1; D call uncertain. CDR3 bases: TGTGCCAGCAGCTCGACTGGATACAATGAGCAGTTCTTC. Its protein product is CASSSTGYNEQFF.